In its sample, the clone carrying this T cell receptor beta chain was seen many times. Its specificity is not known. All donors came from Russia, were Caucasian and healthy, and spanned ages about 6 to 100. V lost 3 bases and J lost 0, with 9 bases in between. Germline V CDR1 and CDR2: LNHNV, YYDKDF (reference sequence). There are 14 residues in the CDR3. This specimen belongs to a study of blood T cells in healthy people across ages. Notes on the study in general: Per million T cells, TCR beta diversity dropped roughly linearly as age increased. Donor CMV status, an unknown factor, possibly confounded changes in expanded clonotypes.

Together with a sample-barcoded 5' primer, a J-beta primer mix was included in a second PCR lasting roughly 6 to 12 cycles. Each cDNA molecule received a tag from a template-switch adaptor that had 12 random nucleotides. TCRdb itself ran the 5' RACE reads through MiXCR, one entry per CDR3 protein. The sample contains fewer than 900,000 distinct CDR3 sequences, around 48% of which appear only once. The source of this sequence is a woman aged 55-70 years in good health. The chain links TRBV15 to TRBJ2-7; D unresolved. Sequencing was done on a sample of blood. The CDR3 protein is CATSSGGSSYEQYF. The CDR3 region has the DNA TGTGCCACCAGCAGTGGCGGAAGCTCCTACGAGCAGTACTTC.